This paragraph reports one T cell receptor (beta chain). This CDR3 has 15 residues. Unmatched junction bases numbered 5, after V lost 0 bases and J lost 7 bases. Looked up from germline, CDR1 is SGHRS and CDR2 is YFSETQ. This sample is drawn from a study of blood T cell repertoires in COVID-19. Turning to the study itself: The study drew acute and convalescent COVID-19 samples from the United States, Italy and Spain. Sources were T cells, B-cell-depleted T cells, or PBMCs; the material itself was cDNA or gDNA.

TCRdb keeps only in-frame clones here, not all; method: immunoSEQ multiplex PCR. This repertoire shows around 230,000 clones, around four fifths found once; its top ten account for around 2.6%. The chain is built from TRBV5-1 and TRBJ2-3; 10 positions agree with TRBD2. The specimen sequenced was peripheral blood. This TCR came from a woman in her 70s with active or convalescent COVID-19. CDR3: CASSLGAGGPNTQYF. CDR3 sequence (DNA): TGCGCCAGCAGCTTGGGAGCGGGAGGGCCAAATACGCAGTATTTT. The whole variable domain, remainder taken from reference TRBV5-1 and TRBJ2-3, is KAGVTQTPRYLIKTRGQQVTLSCSPISGHRSVSWYQQTPGQGLQFLFEYFSETQRNKGNFPGRFSGRQFSNSRSEMNVSTLELGDSALYLCASSLGAGGPNTQYFGPGTRLTVL.